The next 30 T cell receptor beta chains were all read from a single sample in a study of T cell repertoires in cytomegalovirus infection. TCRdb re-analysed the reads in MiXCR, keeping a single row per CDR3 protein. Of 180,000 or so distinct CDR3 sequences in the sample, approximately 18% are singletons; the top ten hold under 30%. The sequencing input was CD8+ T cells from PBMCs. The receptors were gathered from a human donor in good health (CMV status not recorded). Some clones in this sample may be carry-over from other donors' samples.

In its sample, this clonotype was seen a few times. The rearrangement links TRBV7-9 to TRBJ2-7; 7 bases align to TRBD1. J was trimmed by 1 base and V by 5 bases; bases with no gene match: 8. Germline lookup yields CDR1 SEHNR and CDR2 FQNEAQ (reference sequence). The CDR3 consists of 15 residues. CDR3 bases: TGTGCCAGCAGCCAAAGGGACAGCACTTCCTACGAGCAGTACTTC. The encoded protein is CASSQRDSTSYEQYF.

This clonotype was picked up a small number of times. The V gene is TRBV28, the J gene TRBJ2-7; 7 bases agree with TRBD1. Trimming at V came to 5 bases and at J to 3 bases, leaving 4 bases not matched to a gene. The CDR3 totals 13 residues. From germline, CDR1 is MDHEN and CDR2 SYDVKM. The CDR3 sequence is CASSRRQGYEQYF. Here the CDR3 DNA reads TGTGCCAGCAGTCGCAGACAGGGCTACGAGCAGTACTTC.

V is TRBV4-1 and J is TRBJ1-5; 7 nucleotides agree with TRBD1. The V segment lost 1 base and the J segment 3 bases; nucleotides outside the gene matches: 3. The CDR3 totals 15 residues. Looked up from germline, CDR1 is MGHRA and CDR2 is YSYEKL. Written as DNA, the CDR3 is TGCGCCAGCAGCCAAGTAGGGGGCCTCAATCAGCCCCAGCATTTT. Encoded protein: CASSQVGGLNQPQHF.

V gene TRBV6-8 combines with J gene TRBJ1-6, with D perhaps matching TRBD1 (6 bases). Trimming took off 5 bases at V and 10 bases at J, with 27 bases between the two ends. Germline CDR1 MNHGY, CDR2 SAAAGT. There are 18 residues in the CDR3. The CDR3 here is CASSLTPYRAKPGSPLHF. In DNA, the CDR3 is TGTGCCAGCAGTCTGACGCCGTACAGGGCCAAGCCCGGATCACCCCTCCACTTT.

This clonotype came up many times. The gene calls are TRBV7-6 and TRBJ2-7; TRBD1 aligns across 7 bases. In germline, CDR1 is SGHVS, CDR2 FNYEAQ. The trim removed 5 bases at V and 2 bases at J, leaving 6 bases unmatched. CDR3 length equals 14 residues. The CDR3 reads CASSPRQGPYEQYF. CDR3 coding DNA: TGTGCCAGCAGCCCACGACAGGGACCCTACGAGCAGTACTTC. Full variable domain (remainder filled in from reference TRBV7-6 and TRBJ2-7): GAGVSQSPRYKVTKRGQDVALRCDPISGHVSLYWYRQALGQGPEFLTYFNYEAQQDKSGLPNDRFSAERPEGSISTLTIQRTEQRDSAMYRCASSPRQGPYEQYFGPGTRLTVT.

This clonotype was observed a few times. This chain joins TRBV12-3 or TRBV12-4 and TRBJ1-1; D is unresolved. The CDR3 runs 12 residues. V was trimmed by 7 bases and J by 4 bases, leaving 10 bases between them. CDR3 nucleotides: TGTGCCAGCATAACCGGGCTCACTGAAGCTTTCTTT. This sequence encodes CASITGLTEAFF.

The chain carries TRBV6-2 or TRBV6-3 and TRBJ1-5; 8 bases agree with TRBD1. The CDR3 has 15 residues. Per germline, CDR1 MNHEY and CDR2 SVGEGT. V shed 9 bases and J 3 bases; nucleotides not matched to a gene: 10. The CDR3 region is CASAETGAVNQPQHF. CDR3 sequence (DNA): TGTGCCAGTGCAGAGACAGGGGCCGTCAATCAGCCCCAGCATTTT.

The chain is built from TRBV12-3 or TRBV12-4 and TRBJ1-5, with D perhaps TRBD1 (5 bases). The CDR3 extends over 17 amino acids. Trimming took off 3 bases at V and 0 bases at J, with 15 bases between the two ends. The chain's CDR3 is CASSFNLAGDSNQPQHF. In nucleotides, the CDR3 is TGTGCCAGCAGTTTCAATTTAGCGGGGGATAGCAATCAGCCCCAGCATTTT.

CDR3 bases: TGTGCCTGGAGTAGGGCCCTAAAGAACACTGAAGCTTTCTTT. Translation gives CAWSRALKNTEAFF. The rearrangement joins TRBV30 to TRBJ1-1; D is undetermined. The V and J ends lost 2 bases and 1 base respectively, with 11 bases between them. The CDR3 is 14 residues long. Germline V CDR1 and CDR2: GTSNPN, SVGIG (reference sequence).

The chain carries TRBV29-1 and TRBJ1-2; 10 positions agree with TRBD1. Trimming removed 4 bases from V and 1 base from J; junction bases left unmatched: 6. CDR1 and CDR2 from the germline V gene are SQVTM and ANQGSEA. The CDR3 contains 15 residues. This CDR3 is CSVVVRDRGNYGYTF. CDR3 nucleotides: TGCAGCGTTGTAGTCCGGGACAGGGGTAACTATGGCTACACCTTC. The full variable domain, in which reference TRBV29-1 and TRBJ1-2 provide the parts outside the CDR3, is SAVISQKPSRDICQRGTSLTIQCQVDSQVTMMFWYRQQPGQSLTLIATANQGSEATYESGFVIDKFPISRPNLTFSTLTVSNMSPEDSSIYLCSVVVRDRGNYGYTFGSGTRLTVV.

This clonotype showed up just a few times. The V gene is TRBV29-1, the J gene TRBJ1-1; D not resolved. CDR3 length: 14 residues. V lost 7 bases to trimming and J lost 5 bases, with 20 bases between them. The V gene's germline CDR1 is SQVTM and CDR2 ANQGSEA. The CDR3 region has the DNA TGCAGCGCCCTCGACGGGGTAGAAGGGACTGAAGCTTTCTTT. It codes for CSALDGVEGTEAFF.

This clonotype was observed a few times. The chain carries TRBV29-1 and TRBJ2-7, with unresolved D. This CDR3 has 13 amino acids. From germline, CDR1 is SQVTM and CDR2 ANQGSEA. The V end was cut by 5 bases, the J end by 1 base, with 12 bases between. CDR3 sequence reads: CSVLTTGSYEQYF. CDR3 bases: TGCAGCGTTCTAACTACTGGATCCTACGAGCAGTACTTC.

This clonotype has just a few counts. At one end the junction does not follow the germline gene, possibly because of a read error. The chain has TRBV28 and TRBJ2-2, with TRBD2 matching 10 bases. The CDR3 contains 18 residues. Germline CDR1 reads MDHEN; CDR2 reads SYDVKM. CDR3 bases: TGTGCCAGCAGCTTATGGAGGGGACTAGCGAGGAACACCGGGGAGCTGTTTTTT. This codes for CASSLWRGLARNTGELFF. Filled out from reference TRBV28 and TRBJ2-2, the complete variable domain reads DVKVTQSSRYLVKRTGEKVFLECVQDMDHENMFWYRQDPGLGLRLIYFSYDVKMKEKGDIPEGYSVSREKKERFSLILESASTNQTSMYLCASSLWRGLARNTGELFFGEGSRLTVL.

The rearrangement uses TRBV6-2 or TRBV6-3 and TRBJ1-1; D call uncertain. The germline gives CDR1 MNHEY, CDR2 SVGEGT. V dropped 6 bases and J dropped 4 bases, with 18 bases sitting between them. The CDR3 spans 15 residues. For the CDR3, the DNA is TGTGCCAGCAGCCCTTCCCAGTCTGTACGCACTGAAGCTTTCTTT. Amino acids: CASSPSQSVRTEAFF.

Here the CDR3 reads CASSELTDTQYF. In DNA, the CDR3 is TGTGCCAGCAGTGAATTAACAGATACGCAGTATTTT. This chain connects TRBV25-1 to TRBJ2-3; D is undetermined. Trimming cost V 1 base and J 3 bases, with 2 bases left between them. Germline CDR1 and CDR2: MGHDK and SYGVNS. CDR3 length equals 12 residues.

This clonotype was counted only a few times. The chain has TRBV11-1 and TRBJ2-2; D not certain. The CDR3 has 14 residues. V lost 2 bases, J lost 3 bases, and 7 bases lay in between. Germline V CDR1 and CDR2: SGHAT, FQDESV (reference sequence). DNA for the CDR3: TGTGCCAGCAGCTTATACCGGGACACCGGGGAGCTGTTTTTT. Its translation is CASSLYRDTGELFF.

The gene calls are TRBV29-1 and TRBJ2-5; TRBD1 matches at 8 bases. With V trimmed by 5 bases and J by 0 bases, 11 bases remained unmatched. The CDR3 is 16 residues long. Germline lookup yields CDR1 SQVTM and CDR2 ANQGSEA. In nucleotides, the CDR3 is TGCAGCGTTTCAAATAACAGGGGGATGTACCAAGAGACCCAGTACTTC. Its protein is CSVSNNRGMYQETQYF. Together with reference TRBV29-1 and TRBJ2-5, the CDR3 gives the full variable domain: SAVISQKPSRDICQRGTSLTIQCQVDSQVTMMFWYRQQPGQSLTLIATANQGSEATYESGFVIDKFPISRPNLTFSTLTVSNMSPEDSSIYLCSVSNNRGMYQETQYFGPGTRLLVL.

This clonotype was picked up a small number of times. CDR3 bases: TGTGCCAGCAGCGGACCAGGGGGGGACTACGAGCAGTACTTC. Translation: CASSGPGGDYEQYF. The chain employs TRBV5-4 and TRBJ2-7; either TRBD1 or TRBD2 may supply D (7 bases each). Germline CDR1 SGHNT, CDR2 YYREEE (reference sequence). The CDR3 loop spans 14 amino acids. Between the trimmed V and J ends, which lost 4 bases and 3 bases, there was a span of 14 bases.

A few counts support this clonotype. CDR3 nucleotide sequence: TGTGCCAGCAGTTACTCGACAGCAACTAATGAAAAACTGTTTTTT. Translation gives CASSYSTATNEKLFF. The chain combines TRBV6-2 or TRBV6-3 with TRBJ1-4, with D tentatively TRBD1 (5 bases). CDR3 length equals 15 residues. Trimming removed 0 bases from V and 0 bases from J, with 5 bases in between. Germline values: CDR1 MNHEY, CDR2 SVGEGT.

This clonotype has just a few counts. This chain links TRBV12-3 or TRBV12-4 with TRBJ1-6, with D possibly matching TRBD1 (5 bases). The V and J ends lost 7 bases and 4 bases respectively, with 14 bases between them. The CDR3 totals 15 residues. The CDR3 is CASTEGTVYNSPLHF. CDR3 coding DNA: TGTGCCAGCACCGAGGGGACGGTTTATAATTCACCCCTCCACTTT.

The CDR3: CASSLVYQGNTEAFF. DNA for the CDR3: TGTGCCAGCAGCTTAGTTTATCAGGGGAACACTGAAGCTTTCTTT. The chain carries TRBV11-2 and TRBJ1-1, with D perhaps matching TRBD1 (5 bases). CDR1 SGHAT and CDR2 FQNNGV come from the germline V gene. Trimming cost V 1 base and J 1 base, with 10 bases left between them. This CDR3 has 15 amino acids.

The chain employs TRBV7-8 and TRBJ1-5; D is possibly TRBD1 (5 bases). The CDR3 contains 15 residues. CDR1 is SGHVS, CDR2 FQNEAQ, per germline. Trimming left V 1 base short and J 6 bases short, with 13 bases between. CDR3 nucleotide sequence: TGTGCCAGCAGCTTAGATGGGGGTTTGGCTCAGCCCCAGCATTTT. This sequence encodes CASSLDGGLAQPQHF.

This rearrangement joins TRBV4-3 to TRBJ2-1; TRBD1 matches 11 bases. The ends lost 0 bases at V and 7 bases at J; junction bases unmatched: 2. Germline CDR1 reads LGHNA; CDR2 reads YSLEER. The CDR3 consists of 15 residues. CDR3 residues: CASSQDGQGANEQFF. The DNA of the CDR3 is TGCGCCAGCAGCCAAGACGGACAGGGGGCGAATGAGCAGTTCTTC.

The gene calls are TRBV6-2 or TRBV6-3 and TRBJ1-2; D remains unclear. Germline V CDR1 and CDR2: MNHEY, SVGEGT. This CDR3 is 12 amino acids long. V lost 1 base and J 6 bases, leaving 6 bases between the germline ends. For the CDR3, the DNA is TGTGCCAGCAGTTACTTGCGGGATGGCTACACCTTC. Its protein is CASSYLRDGYTF.

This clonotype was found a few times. CDR3 in amino acids: CASSPHLDTQYF. The CDR3, as DNA: TGTGCCAGCAGCCCCCACTTAGATACGCAGTATTTT. The chain carries TRBV7-2 and TRBJ2-3; D gene unclear. Germline CDR1 is SGHTA and CDR2 is FQGNSA. With 5 bases removed from V and 5 bases from J, the gap between germline ends came to 8 bases. The CDR3 length is 12 residues.

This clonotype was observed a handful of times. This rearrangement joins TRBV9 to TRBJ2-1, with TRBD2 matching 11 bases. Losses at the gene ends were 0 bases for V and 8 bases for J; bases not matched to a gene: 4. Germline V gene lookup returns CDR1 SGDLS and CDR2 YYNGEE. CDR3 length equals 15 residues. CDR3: CASSVDSGGADEQFF. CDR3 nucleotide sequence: TGTGCCAGCAGCGTAGATAGCGGGGGGGCCGATGAGCAGTTCTTC.

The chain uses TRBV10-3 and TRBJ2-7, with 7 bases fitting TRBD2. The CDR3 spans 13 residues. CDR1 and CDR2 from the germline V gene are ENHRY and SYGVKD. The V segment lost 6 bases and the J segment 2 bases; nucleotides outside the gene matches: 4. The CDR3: CAIRGLEPYEQYF. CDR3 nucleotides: TGTGCCATCAGAGGACTAGAACCCTACGAGCAGTACTTC.

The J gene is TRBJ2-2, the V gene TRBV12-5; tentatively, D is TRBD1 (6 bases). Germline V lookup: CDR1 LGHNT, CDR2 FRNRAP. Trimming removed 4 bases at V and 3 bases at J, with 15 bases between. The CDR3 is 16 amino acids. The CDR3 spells CASGSVSTGYTGELFF. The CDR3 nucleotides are TGTGCTAGTGGTTCCGTATCGACAGGTTACACCGGGGAGCTGTTTTTT.

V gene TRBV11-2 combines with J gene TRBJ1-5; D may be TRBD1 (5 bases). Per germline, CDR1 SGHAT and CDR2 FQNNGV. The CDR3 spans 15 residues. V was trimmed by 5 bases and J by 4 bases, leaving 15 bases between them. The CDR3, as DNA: TGTGCCAGCAGCGGTGACAGCGCCATGAATCAGCCCCAGCATTTT. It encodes CASSGDSAMNQPQHF.

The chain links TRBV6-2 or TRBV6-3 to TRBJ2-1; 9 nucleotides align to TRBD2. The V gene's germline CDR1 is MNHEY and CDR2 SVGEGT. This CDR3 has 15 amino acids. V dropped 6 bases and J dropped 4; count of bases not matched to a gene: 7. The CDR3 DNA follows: TGTGCCAGCAGCTCGTGGCTAGCGGGGTACAATGAGCAGTTCTTC. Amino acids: CASSSWLAGYNEQFF.